Below, 12 T cell receptor beta chains from the same sample are listed, as sequenced in a study of long-term antiretroviral therapy in people with HIV. The authors ran the immunoSEQ assay, v3.0, at survey level. Data came from immunoSEQ multiplex PCR; TCRdb stores just in-frame clones and leaves some out. In the table there are around 27,000 clones, about four fifths of which are singletons. The sequences come from unsorted PBMCs, collected 1.1 years before starting antiretroviral therapy. The receptors originated from a woman in her 30s with HIV.

The gene calls are TRBV7-7 and TRBJ2-1; TRBD1 matches 9 bases. CDR3 length: 13 amino acids. Germline V gene lookup returns CDR1 SSHAT and CDR2 FNYEAQ (reference sequence). Trimming at V came to 9 bases and at J to 10 bases, leaving 10 bases not matched to a gene. For the CDR3, the DNA is TGTGCCAGGACGGGACAGGGTCCTACGGAGCAGTTCTTC. It yields the protein CARTGQGPTEQFF.

This clone has a handful of counts. This chain links TRBV19 with TRBJ2-6, with a possible D match to TRBD2 (5 bases). The CDR3 sequence is 15 residues long. V was shortened by 8 bases and J by 4 bases, with 15 bases between the two germline ends. Looked up from germline, CDR1 is LNHDA and CDR2 is SQIVND (reference sequence). The CDR3 sequence: CASSDLLAGANVLTF. In DNA, the CDR3 is TGTGCCAGTTCGGACTTGCTGGCGGGGGCCAACGTCCTGACTTTC.

This chain joins TRBV6-5 and TRBJ1-6, with D possibly being TRBD1 (6 bases). Germline lookup yields CDR1 MNHEY and CDR2 SVGAGI. The V and J ends lost 10 bases and 8 bases respectively, with 18 bases between them. There are 14 residues in the CDR3. CDR3: CATGRQAWDSPLHF. In nucleotides, the CDR3 is TGTGCCACCGGACGACAGGCTTGGGATTCACCCCTCCACTTT.

The genes are TRBV29-1 and TRBJ2-3; no clear D. Trimming pared 6 bases from V and 0 bases from J, leaving 10 bases between. Germline lookup yields CDR1 SQVTM and CDR2 ANQGSEA. There are 13 residues in the CDR3. CDR3 sequence reads: CSVGWQSTDTQYF. The DNA of the CDR3 is TGCAGCGTGGGGTGGCAGAGCACAGATACGCAGTATTTT.

The rearrangement uses TRBV30 and TRBJ1-1, with D perhaps matching TRBD1 (5 bases). Germline V gene data show CDR1 as GTSNPN and CDR2 as SVGIG (reference sequence). Trimming pared 5 bases from V and 1 base from J, leaving 17 bases between. This CDR3 comprises 15 residues. The CDR3 bases are TGTGCCTGGGATCCCCTTGACAGAAGGAACACTGAAGCTTTCTTT. Protein: CAWDPLDRRNTEAFF.

The chain is built from TRBV30 and TRBJ1-4; the match to TRBD1 covers 9 bases. Germline V gene lookup returns CDR1 GTSNPN and CDR2 SVGIG (reference sequence). The ends lost 2 bases at V and 17 bases at J; junction bases unmatched: 12. The CDR3 extends over 13 amino acids. CDR3 nucleotide sequence: TGTGCCTGGAGTCTACAGACAGGGGGAGGAAGTTTTTTT. Its protein product is CAWSLQTGGGSFF.

This sequence joins TRBV27 and TRBJ2-1; D is unresolved. CDR1 and CDR2 from the germline V gene are MNHEY and SMNVEV (reference sequence). This CDR3 contains 13 residues. V shed 6 bases and J shed 6 bases, with 12 bases lying between them. The DNA for the CDR3 is TGTGCCAGCAGGGGATACTTCACCAATGAGCAGTTCTTC. Protein sequence: CASRGYFTNEQFF.

This chain connects TRBV5-1 to TRBJ1-2; D perhaps matches TRBD1 (5 bases). The germline gives CDR1 SGHRS, CDR2 YFSETQ. CDR3 length: 14 amino acids. V lost 4 bases, J lost 2 bases, and 12 bases lay in between. CDR3 loop: CASSTAGANYGYTF. Here the CDR3 DNA reads TGCGCCAGCAGCACGGCCGGGGCCAACTATGGCTACACCTTC.

V is TRBV25-1 and J is TRBJ1-4; tentative D call: TRBD1 (5 bases). Trimming removed 8 bases from V and 3 bases from J, with 13 bases in between. The V gene's germline CDR1 is MGHDK and CDR2 SYGVNS. The CDR3 consists of 14 residues. CDR3 protein: CASGAGGANEKLFF. DNA for the CDR3: TGTGCCAGCGGGGCTGGGGGGGCTAATGAAAAACTGTTTTTT.

In its sample, this clone ranks as medium-sized (0.01 to 0.1%). The chain combines TRBV10-3 with TRBJ1-5; no definite D call. This CDR3 region has 12 residues. Germline V CDR1 and CDR2: ENHRY, SYGVKD. The ends were cut back, 4 bases at V and 7 bases at J, with 8 bases in the middle. The CDR3 spells CAISGANQPQHF. Written as DNA, the CDR3 is TGTGCCATCAGTGGGGCAAACCAGCCCCAGCATTTT.

The gene calls are TRBV6-1 and TRBJ1-5; D possibly corresponds to TRBD1 (5 bases). The germline gives CDR1 MNHNS, CDR2 SASEGT. CDR3 length: 15 residues. Trimming took off 2 bases at V and 2 bases at J, with 10 bases between the two ends. CDR3 bases: TGTGCCAGCAGTGAAAACCAAGGGGGCAATCAGCCCCAGCATTTT. This translates into CASSENQGGNQPQHF.

The V and J genes are TRBV5-1 and TRBJ1-2; D ambiguous. The CDR3 covers 14 residues. V lost 0 bases and J 1 base, leaving 7 bases between the germline ends. Germline V CDR1 and CDR2: SGHRS, YFSETQ. The CDR3, as DNA: TGCGCCAGCAGCTTGGGACGGTTTAACTATGGCTACACCTTC. Amino acid sequence: CASSLGRFNYGYTF.